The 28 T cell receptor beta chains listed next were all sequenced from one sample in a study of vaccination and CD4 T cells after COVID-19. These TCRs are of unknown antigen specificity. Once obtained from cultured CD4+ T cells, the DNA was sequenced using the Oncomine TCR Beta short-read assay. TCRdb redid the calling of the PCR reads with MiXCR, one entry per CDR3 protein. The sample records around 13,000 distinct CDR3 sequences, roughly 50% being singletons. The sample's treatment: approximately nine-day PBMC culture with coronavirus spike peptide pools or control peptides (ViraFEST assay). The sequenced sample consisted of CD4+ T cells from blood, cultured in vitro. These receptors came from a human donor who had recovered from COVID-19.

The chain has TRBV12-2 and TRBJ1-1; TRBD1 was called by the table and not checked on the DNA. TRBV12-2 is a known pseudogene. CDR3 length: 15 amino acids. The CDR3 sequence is CASRSGAAMNTEAFF. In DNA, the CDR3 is TGTGCAAGTCGCTCAGGGGCGGCCATGAACACTGAAGCTTTCTTT.

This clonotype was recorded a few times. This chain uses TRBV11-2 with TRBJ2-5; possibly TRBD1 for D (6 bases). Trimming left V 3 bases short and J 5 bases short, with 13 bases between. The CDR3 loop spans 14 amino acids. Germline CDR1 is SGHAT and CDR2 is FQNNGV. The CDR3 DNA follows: TGTGCCAGCAGCTTTATGTGGGGGCTGGAGACCCAGTACTTC. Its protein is CASSFMWGLETQYF.

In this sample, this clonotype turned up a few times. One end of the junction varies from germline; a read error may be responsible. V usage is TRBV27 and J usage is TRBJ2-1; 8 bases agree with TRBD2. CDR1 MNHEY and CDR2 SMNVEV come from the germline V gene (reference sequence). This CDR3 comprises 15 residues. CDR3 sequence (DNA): TGTGCTAGCAGTTTAAGCGGGAGCGCCTACAATGAGCAGTTCTTC. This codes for CASSLSGSAYNEQFF.

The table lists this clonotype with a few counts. CDR3 protein: CSASGISGLSYNEQFF. The CDR3 bases are TGCAGTGCTAGCGGGATTAGCGGACTGTCCTACAATGAGCAGTTCTTC. V is TRBV20-1 and J is TRBJ2-1, with D maybe TRBD2 (6 bases). This CDR3 has 16 amino acids. V lost 3 bases and J lost 1, with 16 bases in between. Germline CDR1 and CDR2: DFQATT and SNEGSKA (reference sequence).

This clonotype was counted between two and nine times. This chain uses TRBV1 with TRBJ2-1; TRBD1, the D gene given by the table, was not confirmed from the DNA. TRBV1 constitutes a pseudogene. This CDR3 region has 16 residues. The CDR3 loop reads CTSSPPAGGVDNEQFF. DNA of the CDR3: TGCACCAGCAGCCCCCCAGCGGGGGGCGTCGACAATGAGCAGTTCTTC.

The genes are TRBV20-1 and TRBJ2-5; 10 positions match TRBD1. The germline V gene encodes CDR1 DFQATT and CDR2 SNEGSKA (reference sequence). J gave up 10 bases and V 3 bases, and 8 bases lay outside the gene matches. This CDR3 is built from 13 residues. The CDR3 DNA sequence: TGCAGTGCTAGCCTTGGACAGGGGGTGGACCAGTACTTC. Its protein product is CSASLGQGVDQYF.

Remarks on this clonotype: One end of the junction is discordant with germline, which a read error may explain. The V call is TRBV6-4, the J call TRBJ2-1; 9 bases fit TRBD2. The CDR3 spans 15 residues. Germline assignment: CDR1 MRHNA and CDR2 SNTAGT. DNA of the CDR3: TGTGCCAGCAGTCACTCGGCAGCGGGGGGTAATGAGCAGTTCTTC. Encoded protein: CASSHSAAGGNEQFF.

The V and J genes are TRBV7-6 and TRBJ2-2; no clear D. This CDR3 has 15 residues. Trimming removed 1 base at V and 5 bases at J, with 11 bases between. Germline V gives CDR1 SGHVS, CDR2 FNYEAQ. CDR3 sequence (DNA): TGTGCCAGCAGCTTAGAAGCAGACCTGACCGGGGAGCTGTTTTTT. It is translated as CASSLEADLTGELFF.

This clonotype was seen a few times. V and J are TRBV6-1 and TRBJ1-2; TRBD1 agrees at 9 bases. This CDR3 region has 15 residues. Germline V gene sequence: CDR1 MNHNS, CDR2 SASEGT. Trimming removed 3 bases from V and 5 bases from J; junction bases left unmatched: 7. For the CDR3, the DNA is TGTGCCAGCAGTGAGCCGGGACAGGGATCATATGGCTACACCTTC. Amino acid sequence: CASSEPGQGSYGYTF.

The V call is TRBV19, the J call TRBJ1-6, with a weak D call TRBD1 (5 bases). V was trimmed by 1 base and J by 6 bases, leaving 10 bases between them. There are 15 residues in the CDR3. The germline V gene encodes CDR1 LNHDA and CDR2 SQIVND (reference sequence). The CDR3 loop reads CASSIGQGVNSPLHF. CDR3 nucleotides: TGTGCCAGTAGTATAGGGCAGGGAGTTAATTCACCCCTCCACTTT.

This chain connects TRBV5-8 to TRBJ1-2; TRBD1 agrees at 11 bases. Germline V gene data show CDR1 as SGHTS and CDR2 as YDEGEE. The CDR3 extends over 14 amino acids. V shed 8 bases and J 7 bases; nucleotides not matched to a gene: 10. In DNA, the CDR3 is TGTGCCAGGAGACCAACGGGGACAGGGGGTGGCTACACCTTC. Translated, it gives CARRPTGTGGGYTF.

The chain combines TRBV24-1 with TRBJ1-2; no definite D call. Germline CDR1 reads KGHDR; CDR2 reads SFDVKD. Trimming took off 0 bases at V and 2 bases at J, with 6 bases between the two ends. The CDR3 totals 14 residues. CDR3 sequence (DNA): TGTGCCACCAGTGATTTGACGGGGAACTATGGCTACACCTTC. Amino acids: CATSDLTGNYGYTF.

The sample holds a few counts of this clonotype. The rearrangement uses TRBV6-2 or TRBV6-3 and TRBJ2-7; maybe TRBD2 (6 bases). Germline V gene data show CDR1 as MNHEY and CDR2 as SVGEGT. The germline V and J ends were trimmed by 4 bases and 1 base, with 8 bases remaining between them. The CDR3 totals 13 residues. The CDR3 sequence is CASSLRGSYEQYF. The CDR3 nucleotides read TGTGCCAGCAGTTTACGGGGGTCCTACGAGCAGTACTTC.

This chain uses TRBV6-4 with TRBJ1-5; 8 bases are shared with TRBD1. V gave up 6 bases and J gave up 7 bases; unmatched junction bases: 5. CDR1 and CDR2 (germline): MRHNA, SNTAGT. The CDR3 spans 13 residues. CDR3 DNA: TGTGCCAGCAGCCAGGGGGCCGAGCAGCCCCAGCATTTT. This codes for CASSQGAEQPQHF.

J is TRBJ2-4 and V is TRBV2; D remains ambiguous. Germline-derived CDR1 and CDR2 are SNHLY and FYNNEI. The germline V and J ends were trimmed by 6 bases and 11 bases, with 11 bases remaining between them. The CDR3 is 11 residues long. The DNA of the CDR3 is TGTGCCAGCAGCCCCGAATTAGTTCAGTACTTC. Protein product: CASSPELVQYF.

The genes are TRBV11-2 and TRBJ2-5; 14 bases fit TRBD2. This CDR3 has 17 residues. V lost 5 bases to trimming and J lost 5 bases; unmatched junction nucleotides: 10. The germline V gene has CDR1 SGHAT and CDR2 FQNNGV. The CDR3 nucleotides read TGTGCCAGCAGCCTCCCCACCGGGACTAGCGGGGGTGAGACCCAGTACTTC. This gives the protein CASSLPTGTSGGETQYF.

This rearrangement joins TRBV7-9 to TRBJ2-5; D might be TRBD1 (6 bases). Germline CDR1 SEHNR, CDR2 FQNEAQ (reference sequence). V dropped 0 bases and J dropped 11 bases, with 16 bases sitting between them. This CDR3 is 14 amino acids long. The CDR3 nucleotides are TGTGCCAGCAGCTTAGCGGGGGCGTCCGGGTCACAGTACTTC. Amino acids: CASSLAGASGSQYF. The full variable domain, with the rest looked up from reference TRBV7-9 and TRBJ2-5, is DTGVSQNPRHKITKRGQNVTFRCDPISEHNRLYWYRQTLGQGPEFLTYFQNEAQLEKSRLLSDRFSAERPKGSFSTLEIQRTEQGDSAMYLCASSLAGASGSQYFGPGTRLLVL.

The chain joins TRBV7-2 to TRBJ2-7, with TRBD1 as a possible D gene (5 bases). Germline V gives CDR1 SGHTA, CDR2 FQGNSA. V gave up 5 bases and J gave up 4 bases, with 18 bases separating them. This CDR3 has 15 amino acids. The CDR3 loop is CASSPQGASFYEQYF. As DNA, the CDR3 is TGTGCCAGCAGCCCCCAGGGTGCGTCCTTTTACGAGCAGTACTTC.

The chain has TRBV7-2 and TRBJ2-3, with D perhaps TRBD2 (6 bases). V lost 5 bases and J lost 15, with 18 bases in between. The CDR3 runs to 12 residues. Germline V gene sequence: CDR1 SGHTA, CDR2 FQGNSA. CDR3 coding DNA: TGTGCCAGCAGCCCAATGACCTCTAGCGTTTATTTT. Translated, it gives CASSPMTSSVYF.

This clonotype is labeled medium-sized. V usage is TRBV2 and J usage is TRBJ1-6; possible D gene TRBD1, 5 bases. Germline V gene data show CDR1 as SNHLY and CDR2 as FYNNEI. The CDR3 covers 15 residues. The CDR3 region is CASNGGTSYNSPLHF. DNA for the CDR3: TGTGCATCCAACGGGGGGACGTCCTATAATTCACCCCTCCACTTT.

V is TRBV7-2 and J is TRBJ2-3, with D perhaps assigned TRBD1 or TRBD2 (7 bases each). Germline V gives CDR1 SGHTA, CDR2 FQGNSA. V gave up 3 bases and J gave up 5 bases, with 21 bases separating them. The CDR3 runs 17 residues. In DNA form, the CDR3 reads TGTGCCAGCAGCTTTCCCCGGGGGAGGGGGCAGGGAGATACGCAGTATTTT. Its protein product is CASSFPRGRGQGDTQYF.

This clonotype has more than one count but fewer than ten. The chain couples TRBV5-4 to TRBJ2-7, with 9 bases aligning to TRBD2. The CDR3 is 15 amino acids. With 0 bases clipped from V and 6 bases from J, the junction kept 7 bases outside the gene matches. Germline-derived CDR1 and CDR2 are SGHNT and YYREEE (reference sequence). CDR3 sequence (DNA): TGTGCCAGCAGCTTGGTTAGCGGGAGTGGGGGCGAGCAGTACTTC. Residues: CASSLVSGSGGEQYF.

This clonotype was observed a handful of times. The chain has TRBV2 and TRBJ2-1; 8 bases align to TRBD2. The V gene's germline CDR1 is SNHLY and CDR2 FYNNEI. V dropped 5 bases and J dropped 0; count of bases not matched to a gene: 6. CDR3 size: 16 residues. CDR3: CASSNLRGVSYNEQFF. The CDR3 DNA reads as TGTGCCAGCAGTAATCTGCGGGGGGTCTCCTACAATGAGCAGTTCTTC.

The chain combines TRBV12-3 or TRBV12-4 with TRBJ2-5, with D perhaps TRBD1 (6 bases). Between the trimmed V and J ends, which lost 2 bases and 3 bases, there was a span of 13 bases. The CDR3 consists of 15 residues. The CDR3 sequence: CASSLWTDLEETQYF. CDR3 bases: TGTGCCAGCAGTTTATGGACAGACCTGGAAGAGACCCAGTACTTC.

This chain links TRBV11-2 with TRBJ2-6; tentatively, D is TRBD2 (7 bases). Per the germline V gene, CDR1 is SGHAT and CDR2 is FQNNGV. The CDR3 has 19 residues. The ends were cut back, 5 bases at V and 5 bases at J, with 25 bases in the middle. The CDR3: CASSPTGVRGLRWANVLTF. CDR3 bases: TGTGCCAGCAGCCCGACGGGGGTGCGGGGGCTGCGCTGGGCCAACGTCCTGACTTTC. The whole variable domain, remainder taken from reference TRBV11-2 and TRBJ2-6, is EAGVAQSPRYKIIEKRQSVAFWCNPISGHATLYWYQQILGQGPKLLIQFQNNGVVDDSQLPKDRFSAERLKGVDSTLKIQPAKLEDSAVYLCASSPTGVRGLRWANVLTFGAGSRLTVL.

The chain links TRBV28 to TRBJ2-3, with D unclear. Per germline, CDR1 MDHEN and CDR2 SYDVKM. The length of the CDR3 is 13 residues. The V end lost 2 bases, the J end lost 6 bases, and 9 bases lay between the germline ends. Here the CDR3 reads CASSLGREDTQYF. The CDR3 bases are TGTGCCAGCAGTTTAGGTCGTGAGGATACGCAGTATTTT.

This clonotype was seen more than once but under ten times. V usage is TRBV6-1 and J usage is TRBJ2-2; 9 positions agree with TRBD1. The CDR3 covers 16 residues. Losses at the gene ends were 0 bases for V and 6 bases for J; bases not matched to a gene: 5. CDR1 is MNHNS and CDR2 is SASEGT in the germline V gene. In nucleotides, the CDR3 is TGTGCCAGCAGTGAAGCGGGGACAGGGATAGCCGGGGAGCTGTTTTTT. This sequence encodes CASSEAGTGIAGELFF.

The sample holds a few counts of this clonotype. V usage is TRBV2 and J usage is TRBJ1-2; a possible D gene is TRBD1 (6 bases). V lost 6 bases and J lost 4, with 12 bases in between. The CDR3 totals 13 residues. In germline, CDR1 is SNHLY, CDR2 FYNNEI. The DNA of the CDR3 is TGTGCCAGCAGGCGGTCGGGGGCCTATGGCTACACCTTC. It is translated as CASRRSGAYGYTF.